The clone carrying this T cell receptor beta chain has a handful of counts. The CDR3 extends over 16 amino acids. V lost 3 bases, J lost 7 bases, and 10 bases stayed unmatched. Germline loops: CDR1 MNHEY, CDR2 SMNVEV (reference sequence). In TCRdb, the 5' RACE reads were re-called with MiXCR into one record per CDR3 protein. The table lists about 660,000 distinct CDR3 sequences, less than 10% of them singletons. This sample is part of a study of identical twins. The sample also formed part of further work on yellow fever vaccine responses in identical twins.

This chain uses TRBV27 with TRBJ2-1, with 9 positions matching TRBD1. The sequencing sample was made of PBMCs. The TCR sequence derives from a woman between 18 and 30 years old in good health. CDR3 nucleotides: TGTGCCAGCAGTTTGCATAGGACAGGGGTCCAAAATGAGCAGTTCTTC. This gives the protein CASSLHRTGVQNEQFF.